What follows describes a single TCR beta chain. This entry belongs to a study of blood T cell repertoires in COVID-19. Sequencing was performed with immunoSEQ multiplex PCR; in TCRdb, only in-frame clones are kept and a portion is missing. The sample records a few hundred thousand clones, about 89% being singletons. Sequenced: peripheral blood. The source of this sequence is a man aged 25-45 years with acute or convalescent COVID-19.

CDR3 coding DNA: TGTGCCAGCAGCCAAGATGGGAGCGGGGGGGCCCGCACAGATACGCAGTATTTT. Amino acids: CASSQDGSGGARTDTQYF. The genes are TRBV3-1 (or the pseudogene TRBV3-2) and TRBJ2-3; 10 bases agree with TRBD2. The CDR3 consists of 18 residues. The germline CDR1 and CDR2 sequences are LGHDT and YNNKEL (reference sequence). V shed 0 bases and J 1 base; nucleotides not matched to a gene: 7.